The present TCR beta chain was sequenced within a study of OX40 agonist ivuxolimab in advanced cancers. About the research overall: Participants averaged approximately 60 years of age (range about 23 to 90) and were 82.7% male.

Sequencing used immunoSEQ multiplex PCR; TCRdb keeps in-frame clones, though not all of them. The table has 40,000 to 65,000 clones, 80% to 85% seen once. Per the germline V gene, CDR1 is SGHNT and CDR2 is YYREEE (reference sequence). The CDR3 contains 13 residues. This clone occurred a few times. At one end, the junction sequence differs from germline, possibly due to a read error. Different DNA sequences within this sample yield the same CDR3. A history of autoimmune disease or systemic immunosuppression excluded patients. The TCR originated in an adult with an advanced solid tumor such as melanoma, head and neck, liver or kidney cancer. The material sequenced was CD4+ or CD8+ T cells sorted from blood, taken in a trial of the OX40 agonist ivuxolimab. The chain joins TRBV5-4 to TRBJ2-5; 10 bases align to TRBD1. The CDR3 here is CASSLDRGKTQYF. Written as DNA, the CDR3 is TGTGCCAGCAGTTTGGACAGGGGGAAGACCCAGTACTTC.